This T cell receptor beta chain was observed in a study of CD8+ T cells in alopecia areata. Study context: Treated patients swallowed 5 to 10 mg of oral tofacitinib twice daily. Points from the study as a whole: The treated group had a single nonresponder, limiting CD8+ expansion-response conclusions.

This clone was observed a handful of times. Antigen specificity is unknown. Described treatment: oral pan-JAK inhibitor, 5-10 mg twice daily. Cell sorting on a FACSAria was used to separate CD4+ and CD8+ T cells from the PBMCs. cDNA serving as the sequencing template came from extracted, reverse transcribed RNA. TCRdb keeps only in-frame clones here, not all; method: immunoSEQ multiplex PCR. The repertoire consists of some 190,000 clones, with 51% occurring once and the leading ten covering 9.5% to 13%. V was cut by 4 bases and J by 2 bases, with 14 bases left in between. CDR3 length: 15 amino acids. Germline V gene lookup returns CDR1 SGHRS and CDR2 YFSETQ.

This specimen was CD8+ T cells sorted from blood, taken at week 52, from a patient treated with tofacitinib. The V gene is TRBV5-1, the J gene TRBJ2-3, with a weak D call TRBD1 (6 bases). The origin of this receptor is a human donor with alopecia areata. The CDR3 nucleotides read TGCGCCAGCAGCCTCAGGGGCCAGGTCACAGATACGCAGTATTTT. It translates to CASSLRGQVTDTQYF.